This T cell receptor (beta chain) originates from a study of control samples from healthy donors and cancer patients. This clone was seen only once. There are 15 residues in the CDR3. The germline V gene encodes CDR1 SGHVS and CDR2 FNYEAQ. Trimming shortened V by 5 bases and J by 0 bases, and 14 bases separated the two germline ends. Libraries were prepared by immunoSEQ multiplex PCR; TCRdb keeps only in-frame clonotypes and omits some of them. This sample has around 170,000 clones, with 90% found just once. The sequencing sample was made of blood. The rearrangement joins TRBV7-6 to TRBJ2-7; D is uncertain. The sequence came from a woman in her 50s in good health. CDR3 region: CASSLTATLSYEQYF. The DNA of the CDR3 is TGTGCCAGCAGCCTAACAGCGACTCTCTCCTACGAGCAGTACTTC.